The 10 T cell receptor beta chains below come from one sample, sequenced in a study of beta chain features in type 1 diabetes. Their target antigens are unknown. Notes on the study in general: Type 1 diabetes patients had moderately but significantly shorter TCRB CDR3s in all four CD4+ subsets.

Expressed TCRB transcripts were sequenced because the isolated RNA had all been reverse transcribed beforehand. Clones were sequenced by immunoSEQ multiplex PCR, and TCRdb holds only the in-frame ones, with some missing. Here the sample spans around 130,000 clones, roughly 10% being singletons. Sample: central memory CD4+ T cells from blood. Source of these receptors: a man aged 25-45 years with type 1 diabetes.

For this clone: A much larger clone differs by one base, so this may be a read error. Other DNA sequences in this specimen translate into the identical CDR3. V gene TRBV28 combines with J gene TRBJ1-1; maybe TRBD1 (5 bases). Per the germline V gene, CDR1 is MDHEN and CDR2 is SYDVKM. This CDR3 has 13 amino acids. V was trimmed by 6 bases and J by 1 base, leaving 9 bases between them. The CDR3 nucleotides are TGTGCCAGCAGCCCTGGACAGAACACTGAAGCTTTCTTT. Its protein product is CASSPGQNTEAFF.

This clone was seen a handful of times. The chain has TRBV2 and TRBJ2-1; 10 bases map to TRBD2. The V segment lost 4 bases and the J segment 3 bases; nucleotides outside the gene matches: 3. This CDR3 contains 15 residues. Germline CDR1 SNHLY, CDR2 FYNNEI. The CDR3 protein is CASSGTSGHYNEQFF. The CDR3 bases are TGTGCCAGCAGTGGGACTAGCGGTCACTACAATGAGCAGTTCTTC.

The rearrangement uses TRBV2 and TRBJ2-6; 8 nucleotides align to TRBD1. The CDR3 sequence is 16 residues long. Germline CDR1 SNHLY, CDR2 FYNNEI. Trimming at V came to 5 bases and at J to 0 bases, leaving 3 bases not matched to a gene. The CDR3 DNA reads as TGTGCCAGCAGTCGGACAGGGATCTCTGGGGCCAACGTCCTGACTTTC. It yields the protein CASSRTGISGANVLTF.

The CDR3 loop is CASSQDGDRGGYTF. As DNA, the CDR3 is TGCGCCAGCAGCCAAGATGGAGACAGGGGCGGCTACACCTTC. The V gene is TRBV4-3, the J gene TRBJ1-2; 8 bases map to TRBD1. The germline V gene encodes CDR1 LGHNA and CDR2 YSLEER. The junction had 5 bases not matched to a gene; V was cut back by 0 bases and J by 8 bases. The CDR3 has 14 residues.

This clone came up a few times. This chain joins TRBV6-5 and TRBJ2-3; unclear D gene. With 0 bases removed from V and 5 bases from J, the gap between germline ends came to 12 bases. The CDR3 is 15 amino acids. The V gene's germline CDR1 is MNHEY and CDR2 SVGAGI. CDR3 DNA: TGTGCCAGCAGTTACTCCGGTGCCGCGATAGATACGCAGTATTTT. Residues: CASSYSGAAIDTQYF.

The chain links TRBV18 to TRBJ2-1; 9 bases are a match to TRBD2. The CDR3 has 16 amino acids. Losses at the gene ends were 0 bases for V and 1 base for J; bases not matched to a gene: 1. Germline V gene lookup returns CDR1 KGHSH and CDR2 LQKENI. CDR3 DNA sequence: TGTGCCAGCTCACCACCAAGCGGGGGGTCCTACAATGAGCAGTTCTTC. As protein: CASSPPSGGSYNEQFF.

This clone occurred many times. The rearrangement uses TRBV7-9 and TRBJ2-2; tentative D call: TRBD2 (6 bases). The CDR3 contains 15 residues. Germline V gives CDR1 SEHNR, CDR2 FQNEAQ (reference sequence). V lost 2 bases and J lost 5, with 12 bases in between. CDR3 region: CASSLYGRGTGELFF. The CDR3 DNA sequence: TGTGCCAGCAGCTTATACGGCCGGGGGACCGGGGAGCTGTTTTTT.

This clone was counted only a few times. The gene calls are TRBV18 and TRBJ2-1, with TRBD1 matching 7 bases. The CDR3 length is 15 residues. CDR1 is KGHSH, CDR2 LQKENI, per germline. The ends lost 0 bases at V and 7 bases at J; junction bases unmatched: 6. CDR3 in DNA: TGTGCCAGCTCACCACCGACAGGGTCAGATAATGAGCAGTTCTTC. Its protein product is CASSPPTGSDNEQFF.

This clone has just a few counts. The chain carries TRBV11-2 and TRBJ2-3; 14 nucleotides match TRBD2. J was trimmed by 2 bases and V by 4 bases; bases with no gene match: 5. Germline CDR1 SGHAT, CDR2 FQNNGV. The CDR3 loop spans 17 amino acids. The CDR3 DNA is TGTGCCAGCAGCTGGACTAGCGGGGGGCCCCTCACAGATACGCAGTATTTT. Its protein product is CASSWTSGGPLTDTQYF.

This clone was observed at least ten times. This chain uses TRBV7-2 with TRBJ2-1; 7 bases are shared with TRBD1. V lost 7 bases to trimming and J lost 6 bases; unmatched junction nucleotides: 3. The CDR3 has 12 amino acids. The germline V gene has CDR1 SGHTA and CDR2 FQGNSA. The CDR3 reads CASKGAGNEQFF. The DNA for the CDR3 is TGTGCCAGCAAGGGGGCCGGCAATGAGCAGTTCTTC.